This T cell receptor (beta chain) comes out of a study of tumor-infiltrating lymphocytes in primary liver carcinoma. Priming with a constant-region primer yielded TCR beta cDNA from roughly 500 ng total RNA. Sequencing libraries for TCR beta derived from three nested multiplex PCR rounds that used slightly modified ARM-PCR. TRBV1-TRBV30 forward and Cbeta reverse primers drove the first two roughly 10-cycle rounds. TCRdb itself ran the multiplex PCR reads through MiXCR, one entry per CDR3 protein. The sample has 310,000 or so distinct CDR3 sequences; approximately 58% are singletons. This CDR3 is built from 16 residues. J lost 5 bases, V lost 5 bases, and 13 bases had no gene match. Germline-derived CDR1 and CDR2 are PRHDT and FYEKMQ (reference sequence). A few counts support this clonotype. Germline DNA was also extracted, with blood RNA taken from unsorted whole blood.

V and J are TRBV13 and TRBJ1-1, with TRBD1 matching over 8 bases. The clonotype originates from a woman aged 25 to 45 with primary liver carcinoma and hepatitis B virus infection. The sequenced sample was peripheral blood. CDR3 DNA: TGTGCCAGCAGCCAGAAGGTCCTGACAGGGGTGACTGAAGCTTTCTTT. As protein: CASSQKVLTGVTEAFF.